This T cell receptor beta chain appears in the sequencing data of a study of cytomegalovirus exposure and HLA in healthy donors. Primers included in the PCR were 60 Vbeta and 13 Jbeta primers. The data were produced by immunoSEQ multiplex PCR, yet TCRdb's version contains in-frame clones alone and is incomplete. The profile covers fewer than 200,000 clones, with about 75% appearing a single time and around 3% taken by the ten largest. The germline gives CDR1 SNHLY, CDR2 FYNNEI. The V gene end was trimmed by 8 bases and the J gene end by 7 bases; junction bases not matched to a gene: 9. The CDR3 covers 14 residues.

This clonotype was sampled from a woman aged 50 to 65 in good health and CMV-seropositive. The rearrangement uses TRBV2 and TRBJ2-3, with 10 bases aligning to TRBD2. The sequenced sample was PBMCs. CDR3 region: CASPLAGEQHTQYF. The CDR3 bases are TGTGCCAGCCCTCTAGCGGGGGAGCAACATACGCAGTATTTT.